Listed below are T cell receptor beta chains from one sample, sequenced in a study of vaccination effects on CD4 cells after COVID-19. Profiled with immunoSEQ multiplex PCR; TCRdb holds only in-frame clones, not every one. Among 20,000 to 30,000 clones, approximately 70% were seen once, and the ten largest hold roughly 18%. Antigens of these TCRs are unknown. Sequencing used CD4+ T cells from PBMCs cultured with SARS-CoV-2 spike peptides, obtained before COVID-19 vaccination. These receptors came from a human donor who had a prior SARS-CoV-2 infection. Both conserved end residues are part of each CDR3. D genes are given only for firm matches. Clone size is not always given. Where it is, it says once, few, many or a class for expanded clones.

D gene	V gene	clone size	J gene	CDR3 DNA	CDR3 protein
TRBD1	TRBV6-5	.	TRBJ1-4	TGTGCCAGCTCTCGTTGGACAGGGGGCTATGAAAAACTGTTTTTT	CASSRWTGGYEKLFF
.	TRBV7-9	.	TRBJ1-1	TGTGCCAGCAGCCCCCGCGCCCGGAGACCTGAAGCTTTCTTT	CASSPRARRPEAFF
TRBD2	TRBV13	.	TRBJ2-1	TGTGCCAGCAGCACCTCGACTAGCGTCAATGAGCAGTTCTTC	CASSTSTSVNEQFF
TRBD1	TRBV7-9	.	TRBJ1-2	TGTGCCAGCAGCTTAGTCCCAGGGGGTGGCTACACCTTC	CASSLVPGGGYTF
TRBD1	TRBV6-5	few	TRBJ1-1	TGTGCCAGCAGTATAGGACAGGGTCACACTGAAGCTTTCTTT	CASSIGQGHTEAFF
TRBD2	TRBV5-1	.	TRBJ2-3	TGCGCCAGCAGCGAAAAAGCGGGGTTCACAGATACGCAGTATTTT	CASSEKAGFTDTQYF
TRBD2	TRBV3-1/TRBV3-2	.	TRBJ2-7	TGTGCCAGCAGCCACTATCGGACTAGCGGGAGAAACTACGAGCAGTACTTC	CASSHYRTSGRNYEQYF
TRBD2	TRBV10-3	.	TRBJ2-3	TGTGCCTGCCGGGGGGGCACAGATACGCAGTATTTT	CACRGGTDTQYF
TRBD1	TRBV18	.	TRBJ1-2	TGTGCCAGCTCACCATCGGACAGGGACTATGGCTACACCTTC	CASSPSDRDYGYTF
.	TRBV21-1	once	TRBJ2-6	TGTGCCAGCAGCAAGTCTAAACAAAGTCGGGCCAACGTCCTGACTTTC	CASSKSKQSRANVLTF
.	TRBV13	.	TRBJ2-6	TGTGCCAGCAGCTTGGCCGTGACCTCTGGGGCCAACGTCCTGACTTTC	CASSLAVTSGANVLTF
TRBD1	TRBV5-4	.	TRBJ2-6	TGTGCCAGCAGGGTCCGGGACAGGGTTCTGCATGGGGCCAACGTCCTGACTTTC	CASRVRDRVLHGANVLTF
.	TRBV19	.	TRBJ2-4	TGTGCCAGTAGTATAGAGGGGGAAAGAGAAAACATTCAGTACTTC	CASSIEGERENIQYF
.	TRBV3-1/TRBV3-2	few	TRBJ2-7	TGTGCCAGCAGCCATTTCCAGGGTAACGAGCAGTACTTC	CASSHFQGNEQYF
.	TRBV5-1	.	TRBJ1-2	TGCGCCAGCAGCTTGGGGGGCAGGGGTCTCTATGGCTACACCTTC	CASSLGGRGLYGYTF
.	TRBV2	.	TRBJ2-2	TGTGCCAGCCGTAAGGGACCGAACACCGGGGAGCTGTTTTTT	CASRKGPNTGELFF
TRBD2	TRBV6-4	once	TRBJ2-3	TGTGCCAGCAGTGACTCTCCTAGCGGGGACACAGATACGCAGTATTTT	CASSDSPSGDTDTQYF
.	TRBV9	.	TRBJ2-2	TGTGCCAGCAGCGTAACACAGGGATACACCGGGGAGCTGTTTTTT	CASSVTQGYTGELFF
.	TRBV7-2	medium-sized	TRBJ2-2	TGTGCCAGCAGCTTAGAGGGGATAAGGCTTTTGAACACCGGGGAGCTGTTTTTT	CASSLEGIRLLNTGELFF
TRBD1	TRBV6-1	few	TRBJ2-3	TGTGCCAGCAGTGAATGGGGACAGGGAATCACAGATACGCAGTATTTT	CASSEWGQGITDTQYF
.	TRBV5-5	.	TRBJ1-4	TGTGCCAGCAGAAGTGCCCCGTCGGATGAAAAACTGTTTTTT	CASRSAPSDEKLFF
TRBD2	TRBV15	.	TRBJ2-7	TGTGCCACCAGCAGAGGGGGGGGCTCCTACGAGCAGTACTTC	CATSRGGGSYEQYF
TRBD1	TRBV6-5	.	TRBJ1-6	TGTGCCAGCAGTTACTCTCAGGGGGCTTATTCACCCCTCCACTTT	CASSYSQGAYSPLHF
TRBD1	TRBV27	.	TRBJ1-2	TGTGCCAGCAGTTTAGGGGGACAGCCTTATGGCTACACCTTC	CASSLGGQPYGYTF
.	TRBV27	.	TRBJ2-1	TGTGCCAGCAGTGGCAGGGGGAGGGTGGGAGCAAGCTCCTACAATGAGCAGTTCTTC	CASSGRGRVGASSYNEQFF
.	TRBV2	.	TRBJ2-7	TGTGCCAGCAGTGGCGATGAACGGAGCTCCTACGAGCAGTACTTC	CASSGDERSSYEQYF
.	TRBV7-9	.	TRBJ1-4	TGTGCCAGCAGCTTGGGCAGGGAGGCTGAAAAACTGTTTTTT	CASSLGREAEKLFF
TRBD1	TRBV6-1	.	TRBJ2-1	TGTGCCAGCTCCTCCGGGACAGGGCCTCGGAATGAGCAGTTCTTC	CASSSGTGPRNEQFF
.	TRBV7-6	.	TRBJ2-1	TGTGCCAGCAGCTGGGATTGGTACAATGAGCAGTTCTTC	CASSWDWYNEQFF
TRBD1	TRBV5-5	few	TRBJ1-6	TGTGCCAGCAGCCTGACAGGGACGGCAAATTCACCCCTCCACTTT	CASSLTGTANSPLHF
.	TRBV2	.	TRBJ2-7	TGTGCCAGCAGCGCCTATGGTCCACTCTACGAGCAGTACTTC	CASSAYGPLYEQYF
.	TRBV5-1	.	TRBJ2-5	TGCGCCAGCAGCTTGGTGACTACTGAGTTGTGGACCCAGTACTTC	CASSLVTTELWTQYF
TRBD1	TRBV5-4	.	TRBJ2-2	TGTGCCAGCAGCTTGGAAACAGGGGATAGGGGCGGGGAGCTGTTTTTT	CASSLETGDRGGELFF
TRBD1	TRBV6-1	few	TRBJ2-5	TGTGCCAGCAGTGAATCGTTCAGGGGGCAGACCCAGTACTTC	CASSESFRGQTQYF
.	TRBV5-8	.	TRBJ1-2	TGTGCCAGCAGACCCGGGACAAAGGGGTCTTTACTATATGGCTACACCTTC	CASRPGTKGSLLYGYTF
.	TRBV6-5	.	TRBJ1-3	TGTGCCAGCAGCTCGTACAGTGGCTCTGGAAACACCATATATTTT	CASSSYSGSGNTIYF
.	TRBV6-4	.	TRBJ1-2	TGTGCCAGCAGGGAAGACAGTAACTATGGCTACACCTTC	CASREDSNYGYTF
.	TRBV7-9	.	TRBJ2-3	TGTGCCAGCAGCCATGCTCTCTCTGAGGGCCAGTCTCTCGCAGATACGCAGTATTTT	CASSHALSEGQSLADTQYF
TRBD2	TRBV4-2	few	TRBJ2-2	TGTGCCAGCAGCCAGAGACTAGCGGGAGCCGGGGAGCTGTTTTTT	CASSQRLAGAGELFF
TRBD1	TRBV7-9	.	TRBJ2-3	TGTGCCAGCAGCTTACGCAGAGGGACAGGGGGCGAAGATACGCAGTATTTT	CASSLRRGTGGEDTQYF
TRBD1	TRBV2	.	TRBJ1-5	TGTGCCAGCAGTGGTACAGGGGGGAGCAATCAGCCCCAGCATTTT	CASSGTGGSNQPQHF
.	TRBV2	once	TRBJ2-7	TGTGCCAGCAGTGAAGCGGGACAAGGGTCAGACGAGCAGTACTTC	CASSEAGQGSDEQYF
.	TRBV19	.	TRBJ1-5	TGTGCCAGTAGTATAGTTCTCAGCGGTAATCAGCCCCAGCATTTT	CASSIVLSGNQPQHF
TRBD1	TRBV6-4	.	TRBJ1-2	TGTGCCAGCAGGCCTGATCCGGGACAGGGCTATGGCTACACCTTC	CASRPDPGQGYGYTF
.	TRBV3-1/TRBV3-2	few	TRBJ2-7	TGTGCCAGCAGCCCAACCTTTTCCTGGGCTAGTTCTATCTACGAGCAGTACTTC	CASSPTFSWASSIYEQYF
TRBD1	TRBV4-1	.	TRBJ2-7	TGCGCCAGCAGTCTTCGGGGAGAGGGGGCGCGCGAGCAGTACTTC	CASSLRGEGAREQYF
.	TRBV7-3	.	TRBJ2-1	TGTGCCAGCAGCTTAATAGGAGGTGGGGGGAAGCAGTTCTTC	CASSLIGGGGKQFF
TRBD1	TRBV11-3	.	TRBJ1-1	TGTGCCAGCAGCACTCGCCGGGACAGGGGCACTGAAGCTTTCTTT	CASSTRRDRGTEAFF
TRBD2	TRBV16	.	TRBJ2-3	TGTGCCAGCAGCCTATATAGCGGGGGCAACACAGATACGCAGTATTTT	CASSLYSGGNTDTQYF
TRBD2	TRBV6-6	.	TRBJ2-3	TGTGCCAGCAGACTCATAGCGGGGGGTATAGATACGCAGTATTTT	CASRLIAGGIDTQYF